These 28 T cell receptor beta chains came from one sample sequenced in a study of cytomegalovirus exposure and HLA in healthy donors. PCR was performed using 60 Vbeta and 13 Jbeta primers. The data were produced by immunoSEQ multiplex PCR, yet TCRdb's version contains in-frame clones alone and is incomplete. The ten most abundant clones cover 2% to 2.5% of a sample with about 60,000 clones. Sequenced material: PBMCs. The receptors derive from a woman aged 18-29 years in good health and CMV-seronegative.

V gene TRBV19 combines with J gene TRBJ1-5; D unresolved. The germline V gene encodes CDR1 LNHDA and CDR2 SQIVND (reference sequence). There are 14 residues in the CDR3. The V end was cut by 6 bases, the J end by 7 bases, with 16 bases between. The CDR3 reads CASSQHGSGQPQHF. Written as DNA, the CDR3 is TGTGCCAGTAGCCAACACGGCAGCGGGCAGCCCCAGCATTTT.

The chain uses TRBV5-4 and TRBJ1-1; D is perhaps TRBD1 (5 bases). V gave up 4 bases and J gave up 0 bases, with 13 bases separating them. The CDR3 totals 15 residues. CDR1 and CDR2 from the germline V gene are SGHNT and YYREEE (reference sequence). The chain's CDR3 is CASSTRQNMNTEAFF. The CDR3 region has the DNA TGTGCCAGCAGCACCCGACAGAACATGAACACTGAAGCTTTCTTT.

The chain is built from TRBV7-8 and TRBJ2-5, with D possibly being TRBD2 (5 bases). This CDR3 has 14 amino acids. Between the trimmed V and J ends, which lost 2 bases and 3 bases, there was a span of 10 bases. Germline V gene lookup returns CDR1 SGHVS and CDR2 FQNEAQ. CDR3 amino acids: CASSLPDGEETQYF. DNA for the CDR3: TGTGCCAGCAGCTTACCGGACGGGGAAGAGACCCAGTACTTC. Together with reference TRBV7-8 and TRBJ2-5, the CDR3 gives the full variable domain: GAGVSQSPRYKVAKRGQDVALRCDPISGHVSLFWYQQALGQGPEFLTYFQNEAQLDKSGLPSDRFFAERPEGSVSTLKIQRTQQEDSAVYLCASSLPDGEETQYFGPGTRLLVL.

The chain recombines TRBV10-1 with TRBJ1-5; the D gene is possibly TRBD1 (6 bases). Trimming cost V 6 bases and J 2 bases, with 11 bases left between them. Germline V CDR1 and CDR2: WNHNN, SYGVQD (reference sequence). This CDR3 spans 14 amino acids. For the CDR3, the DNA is TGCGCCAGCAGCACAGGGTCGGGCAATCAGCCCCAGCATTTT. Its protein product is CASSTGSGNQPQHF.

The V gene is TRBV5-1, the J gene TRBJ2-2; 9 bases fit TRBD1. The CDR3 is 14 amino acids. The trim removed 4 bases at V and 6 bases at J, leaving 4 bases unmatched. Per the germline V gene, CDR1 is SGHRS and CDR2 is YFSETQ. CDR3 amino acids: CASSGGQGSGELFF. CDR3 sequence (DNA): TGCGCCAGCAGCGGGGGACAGGGCTCCGGGGAGCTGTTTTTT.

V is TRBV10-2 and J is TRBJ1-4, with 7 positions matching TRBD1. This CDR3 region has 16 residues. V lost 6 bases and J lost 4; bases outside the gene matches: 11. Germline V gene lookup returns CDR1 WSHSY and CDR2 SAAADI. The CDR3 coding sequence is TGCGCCAGCAGCCTTTCCGGGGGACAGATTAATGAAAAACTGTTTTTT. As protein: CASSLSGGQINEKLFF.

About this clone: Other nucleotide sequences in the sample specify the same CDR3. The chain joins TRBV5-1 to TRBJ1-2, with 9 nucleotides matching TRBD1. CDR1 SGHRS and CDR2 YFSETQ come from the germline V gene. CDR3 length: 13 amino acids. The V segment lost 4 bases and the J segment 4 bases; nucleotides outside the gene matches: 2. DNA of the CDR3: TGCGCCAGCAGCCGGGACAGGGCCTATGGCTACACCTTC. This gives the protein CASSRDRAYGYTF.

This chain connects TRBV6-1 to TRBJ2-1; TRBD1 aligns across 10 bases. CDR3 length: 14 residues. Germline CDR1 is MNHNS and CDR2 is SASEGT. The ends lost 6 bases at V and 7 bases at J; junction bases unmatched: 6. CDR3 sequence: CASSRDRGQNEQFF. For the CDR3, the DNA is TGTGCCAGCAGCCGGGACAGGGGTCAGAATGAGCAGTTCTTC.

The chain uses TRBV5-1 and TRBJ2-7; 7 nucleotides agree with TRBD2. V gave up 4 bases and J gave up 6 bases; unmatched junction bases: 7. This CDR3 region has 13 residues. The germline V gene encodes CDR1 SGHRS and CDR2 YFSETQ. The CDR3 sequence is CASSGGGGSEQYF. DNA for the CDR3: TGCGCCAGCAGCGGGGGGGGAGGGTCCGAGCAGTACTTC.

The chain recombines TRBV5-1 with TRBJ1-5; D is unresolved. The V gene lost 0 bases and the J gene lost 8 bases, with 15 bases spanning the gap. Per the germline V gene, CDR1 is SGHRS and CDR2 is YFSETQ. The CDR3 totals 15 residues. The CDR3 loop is CASSLGPIRSEPQHF. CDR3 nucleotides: TGCGCCAGCAGCTTGGGCCCCATTCGGTCTGAGCCCCAGCATTTT.

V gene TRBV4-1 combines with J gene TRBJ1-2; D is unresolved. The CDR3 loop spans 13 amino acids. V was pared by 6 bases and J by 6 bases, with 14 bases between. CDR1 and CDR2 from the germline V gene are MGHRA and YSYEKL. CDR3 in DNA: TGCGCCAGCAGTACCAACGCCCAGGATGGCTACACCTTC. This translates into CASSTNAQDGYTF.

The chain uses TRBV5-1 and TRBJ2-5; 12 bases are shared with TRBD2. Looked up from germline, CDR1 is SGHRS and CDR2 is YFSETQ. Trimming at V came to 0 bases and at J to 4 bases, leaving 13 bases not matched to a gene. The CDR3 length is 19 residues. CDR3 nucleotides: TGCGCCAGCAGCTTGGGGGGAGGGACTAGCGGGTCACGTGGAGAGACCCAGTACTTC. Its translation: CASSLGGGTSGSRGETQYF.

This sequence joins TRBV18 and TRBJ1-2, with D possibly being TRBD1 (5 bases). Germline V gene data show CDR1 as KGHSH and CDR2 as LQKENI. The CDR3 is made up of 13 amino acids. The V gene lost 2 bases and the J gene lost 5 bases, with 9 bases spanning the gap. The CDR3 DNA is TGTGCCAGCTCACCATCACAGGAGTATGGCTACACCTTC. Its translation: CASSPSQEYGYTF.

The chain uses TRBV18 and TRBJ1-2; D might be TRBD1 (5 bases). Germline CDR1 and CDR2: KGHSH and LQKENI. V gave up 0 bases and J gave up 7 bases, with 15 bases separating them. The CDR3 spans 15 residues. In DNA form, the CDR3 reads TGTGCCAGCTCACCACCGTTCGCCAGGGAGGGTGGCTACACCTTC. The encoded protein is CASSPPFAREGGYTF.

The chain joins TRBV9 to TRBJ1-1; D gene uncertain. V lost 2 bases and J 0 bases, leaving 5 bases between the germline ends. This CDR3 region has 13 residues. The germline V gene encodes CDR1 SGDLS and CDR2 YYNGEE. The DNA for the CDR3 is TGTGCCAGCAGCGTGCAGATGAACACTGAAGCTTTCTTT. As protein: CASSVQMNTEAFF.

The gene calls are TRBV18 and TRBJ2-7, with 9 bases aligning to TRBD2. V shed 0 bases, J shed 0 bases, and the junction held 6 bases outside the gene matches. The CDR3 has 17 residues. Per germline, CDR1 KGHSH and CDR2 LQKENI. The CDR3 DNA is TGTGCCAGCTCACCACCTGGGCTAGCGGGGTACTCCTACGAGCAGTACTTC. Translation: CASSPPGLAGYSYEQYF.

The CDR3: CASSVTMGGKKETQYF. The CDR3 DNA reads as TGTGCCAGCAGCGTAACAATGGGAGGCAAAAAAGAGACCCAGTACTTC. The chain carries TRBV9 and TRBJ2-5, with a tentative D call TRBD2 (6 bases). V lost 1 base to trimming and J lost 3 bases, with 16 bases between them. CDR3 length: 16 amino acids. Germline assignment: CDR1 SGDLS and CDR2 YYNGEE.

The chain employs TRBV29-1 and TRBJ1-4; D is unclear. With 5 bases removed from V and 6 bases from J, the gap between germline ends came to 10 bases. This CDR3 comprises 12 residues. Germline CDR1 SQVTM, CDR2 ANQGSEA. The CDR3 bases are TGCAGCGTTAAAGGGTCAGATGAAAAACTGTTTTTT. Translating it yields CSVKGSDEKLFF.

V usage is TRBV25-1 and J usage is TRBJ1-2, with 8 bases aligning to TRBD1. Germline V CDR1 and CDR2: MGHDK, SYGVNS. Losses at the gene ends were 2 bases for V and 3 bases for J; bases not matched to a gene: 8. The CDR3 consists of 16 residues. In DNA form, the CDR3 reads TGTGCCAGCAGTGAACTAGGACAGGGAGGGGACTATGGCTACACCTTC. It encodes CASSELGQGGDYGYTF.

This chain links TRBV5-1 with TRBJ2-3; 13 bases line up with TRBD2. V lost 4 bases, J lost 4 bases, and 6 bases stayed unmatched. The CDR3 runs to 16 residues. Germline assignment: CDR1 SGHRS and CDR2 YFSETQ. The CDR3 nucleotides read TGCGCCAGCAGCCTCCGACTAGCGGGAGGTGCAGATACGCAGTATTTT. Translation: CASSLRLAGGADTQYF.

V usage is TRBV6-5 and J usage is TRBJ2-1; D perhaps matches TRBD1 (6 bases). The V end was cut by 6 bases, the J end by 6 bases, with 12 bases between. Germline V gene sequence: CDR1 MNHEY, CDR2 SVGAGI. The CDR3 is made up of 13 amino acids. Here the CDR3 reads CASRVRGGNEQFF. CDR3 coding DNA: TGTGCCAGCAGAGTTAGAGGGGGCAATGAGCAGTTCTTC.

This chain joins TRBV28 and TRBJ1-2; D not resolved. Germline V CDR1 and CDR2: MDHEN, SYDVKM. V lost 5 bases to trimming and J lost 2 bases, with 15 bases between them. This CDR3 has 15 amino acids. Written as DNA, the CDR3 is TGTGCCAGCAGTATAGCCCCGGCGAGGAACTATGGCTACACCTTC. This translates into CASSIAPARNYGYTF.

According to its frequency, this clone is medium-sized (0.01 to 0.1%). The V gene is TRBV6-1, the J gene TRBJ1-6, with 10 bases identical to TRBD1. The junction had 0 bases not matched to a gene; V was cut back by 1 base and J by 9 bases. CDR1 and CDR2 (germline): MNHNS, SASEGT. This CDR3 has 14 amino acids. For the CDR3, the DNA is TGTGCCAGCAGTGAAGGGACAGGGGGTTCACCCCTCCACTTT. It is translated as CASSEGTGGSPLHF.

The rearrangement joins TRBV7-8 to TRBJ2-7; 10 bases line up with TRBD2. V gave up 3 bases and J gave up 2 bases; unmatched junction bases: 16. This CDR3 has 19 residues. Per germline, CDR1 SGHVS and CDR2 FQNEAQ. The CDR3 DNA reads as TGTGCCAGCAGCTTTAGGCGCCCACTTCTAGCGGGGGACACCTACGAGCAGTACTTC. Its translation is CASSFRRPLLAGDTYEQYF.

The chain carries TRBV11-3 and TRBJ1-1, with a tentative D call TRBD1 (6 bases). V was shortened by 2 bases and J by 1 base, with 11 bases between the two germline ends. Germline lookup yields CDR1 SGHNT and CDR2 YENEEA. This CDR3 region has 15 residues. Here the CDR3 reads CASSLTGFANTEAFF. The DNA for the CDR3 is TGTGCCAGCAGCTTAACAGGGTTCGCGAACACTGAAGCTTTCTTT.

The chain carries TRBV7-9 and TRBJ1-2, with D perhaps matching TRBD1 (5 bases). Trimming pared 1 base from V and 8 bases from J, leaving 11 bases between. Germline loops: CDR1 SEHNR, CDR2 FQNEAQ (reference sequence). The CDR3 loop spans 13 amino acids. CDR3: CASSLVTGEGYTF. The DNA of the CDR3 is TGTGCCAGCAGCTTAGTAACGGGGGAAGGCTACACCTTC.

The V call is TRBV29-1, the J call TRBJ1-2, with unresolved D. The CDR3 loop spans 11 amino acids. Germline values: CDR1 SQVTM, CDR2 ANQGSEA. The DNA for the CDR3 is TGCGAGGGCGGAGGGTTCGATGGCTACACCTTC. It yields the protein CEGGGFDGYTF.

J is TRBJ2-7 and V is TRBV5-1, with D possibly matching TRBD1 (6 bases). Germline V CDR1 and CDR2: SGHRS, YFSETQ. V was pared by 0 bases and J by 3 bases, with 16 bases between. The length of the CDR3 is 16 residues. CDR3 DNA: TGCGCCAGCAGCTTGGCCCCAAGAGACAGGTTCTACGAGCAGTACTTC. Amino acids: CASSLAPRDRFYEQYF.